These 15 T cell receptor beta chains originate from one sample sequenced in a study of neurological immune-mediated disorders. Using its own MiXCR run on the 5' RACE reads, TCRdb lists one record per CDR3 protein. The profile covers tens of thousands of distinct CDR3 sequences, with 6% to 8.5% appearing a single time and roughly 4.4% taken by the ten largest. Sequenced input: PBMCs. The source is a middle-aged woman in good health.

This clonotype has a count of ten or more. This sequence joins TRBV29-1 and TRBJ2-1, with D possibly being TRBD1 (5 bases). CDR1 is SQVTM and CDR2 is ANQGSEA in the germline V gene. V dropped 7 bases and J dropped 0 bases, with 16 bases sitting between them. The CDR3 extends over 15 amino acids. The CDR3 DNA sequence: TGCAGCGCCCCAACCTTAAGGGGCTCCTACAATGAGCAGTTCTTC. Residues: CSAPTLRGSYNEQFF.

This clonotype was detected ten times or more. The chain uses TRBV3-1 and TRBJ1-2; D is unclear. Germline assignment: CDR1 LGHDT and CDR2 YNNKEL (reference sequence). V was shortened by 4 bases and J by 8 bases, with 8 bases between the two germline ends. The CDR3 is 11 amino acids. CDR3 nucleotides: TGTGCCAGCAGCCTCCGGGGAGGCTACACCTTC. Translating gives CASSLRGGYTF.

This clonotype was detected many times. The DNA for the CDR3 is TGTGCCAGCAGCCCCCGGGACAGGTTTTGGGAGCAGTACGTC. It translates to CASSPRDRFWEQYV. The chain has TRBV3-1 and TRBJ2-7; 8 positions match TRBD1. Trimming took 4 bases from V and 7 from J; bases not matched to a gene: 9. The CDR3 is made up of 14 amino acids. Germline V gives CDR1 LGHDT, CDR2 YNNKEL (reference sequence).

The table lists this clonotype with many counts. The rearrangement links TRBV5-1 to TRBJ2-1; possibly TRBD1 for D (6 bases). The length of the CDR3 is 17 residues. V was clipped by 0 bases and J by 12 bases, with 25 bases between them. The germline gives CDR1 SGHRS, CDR2 YFSETQ. The CDR3 sequence is CASSLAPHPSQGTTQFF. The CDR3 DNA reads as TGCGCCAGCAGCTTGGCCCCCCACCCTTCACAGGGTACTACGCAGTTCTTC. Complete variable domain (other parts from reference TRBV5-1 and TRBJ2-1): KAGVTQTPRYLIKTRGQQVTLSCSPISGHRSVSWYQQTPGQGLQFLFEYFSETQRNKGNFPGRFSGRQFSNSRSEMNVSTLELGDSALYLCASSLAPHPSQGTTQFFGPGTRLTVL.

In this sample, this clonotype turned up many times. The rearrangement uses TRBV18 and TRBJ1-6, with D possibly TRBD1 on 5 matching bases. V lost 4 bases and J 7 bases, leaving 14 bases between the germline ends. Germline V lookup: CDR1 KGHSH, CDR2 LQKENI. The CDR3 totals 15 residues. Here the CDR3 DNA reads TGTGCCAGCTCACGGGAGACAGTTCCGAATTCACCCCTCCACTTT. Protein: CASSRETVPNSPLHF.

This clonotype was seen repeatedly, ten times or more. The V call is TRBV6-5, the J call TRBJ1-5, with a tentative D call TRBD1 (5 bases). The V gene lost 10 bases and the J gene lost 6 bases, with 19 bases spanning the gap. CDR1 is MNHEY, CDR2 SVGAGI, per germline. The CDR3 is 14 residues long. The CDR3 nucleotides read TGTGCCACCAGAGGGACCGCCGTGGGTCAGCCCCAGCATTTT. It encodes CATRGTAVGQPQHF.

The sample holds many counts of this clonotype. CDR3 sequence: CASSLTTGGLGSQPQHF. The CDR3 nucleotides are TGTGCCAGCAGTCTCACGACAGGGGGCCTAGGATCCCAGCCCCAGCATTTT. The rearrangement uses TRBV28 and TRBJ1-5; TRBD1 matches at 10 bases. Germline V lookup: CDR1 MDHEN, CDR2 SYDVKM. V lost 5 bases to trimming and J lost 7 bases; unmatched junction nucleotides: 14. This CDR3 comprises 17 residues. Together with reference TRBV28 and TRBJ1-5, the CDR3 gives the full variable domain: DVKVTQSSRYLVKRTGEKVFLECVQDMDHENMFWYRQDPGLGLRLIYFSYDVKMKEKGDIPEGYSVSREKKERFSLILESASTNQTSMYLCASSLTTGGLGSQPQHFGDGTRLSIL.

At least ten counts were recorded for this clonotype. V and J are TRBV25-1 and TRBJ1-1; the D is unclear. CDR3 length: 14 amino acids. The V gene's germline CDR1 is MGHDK and CDR2 SYGVNS. The V end lost 0 bases, the J end lost 1 base, and 6 bases lay between the germline ends. The CDR3 DNA sequence: TGTGCCAGCAGTGAATATAGGCCGAACACTGAAGCTTTCTTT. Amino acids: CASSEYRPNTEAFF.

This clonotype came up many times. The CDR3 DNA is TGCGCCAGCAGCTGGATGGAGGGGGCGCCGAACACCGGGGAGCTGTTTTTT. Its translation: CASSWMEGAPNTGELFF. The J gene is TRBJ2-2, the V gene TRBV5-1; D may be TRBD1 (7 bases). This CDR3 region has 17 residues. V was clipped by 3 bases and J by 0 bases, with 15 bases between them. Germline V gene sequence: CDR1 SGHRS, CDR2 YFSETQ.

At least ten counts were recorded for this clonotype. The rearrangement uses TRBV20-1 and TRBJ2-5; D possibly uses TRBD1 or TRBD2 (5 bases each). The CDR3 spans 14 residues. The germline gives CDR1 DFQATT, CDR2 SNEGSKA (reference sequence). CDR3 amino acids: CSHPNRDRQETQYF. The CDR3 DNA sequence: TGCAGCCACCCTAACCGGGACCGACAAGAGACCCAGTACTTC.

This clonotype was counted many times. The chain recombines TRBV9 with TRBJ2-1; D might be TRBD2 (7 bases). Trimming shortened V by 0 bases and J by 0 bases, and 13 bases separated the two germline ends. Germline V gives CDR1 SGDLS, CDR2 YYNGEE. The CDR3 extends over 17 amino acids. The DNA of the CDR3 is TGTGCCAGCAGCGTAGAAGGGGGGGCAATCTCCTACAATGAGCAGTTCTTC. Protein product: CASSVEGGAISYNEQFF.

This clonotype was seen repeatedly, ten times or more. This sequence joins TRBV2 and TRBJ2-5; a weak D match, TRBD2 (6 bases). Germline-derived CDR1 and CDR2 are SNHLY and FYNNEI. Trimming removed 7 bases from V and 4 bases from J, with 19 bases in between. The CDR3 has 15 residues. The CDR3 protein is CASTLNTGDRETQYF. DNA of the CDR3: TGTGCCAGCACGCTAAACACGGGAGATCGAGAGACCCAGTACTTC.

This clonotype occurred many times. This chain's CDR3 is CASSLGAATEAFF. The CDR3 DNA reads as TGCGCCAGCAGCTTGGGGGCAGCCACTGAAGCTTTCTTT. V and J are TRBV5-1 and TRBJ1-1; D unresolved. CDR1 SGHRS and CDR2 YFSETQ come from the germline V gene. This CDR3 has 13 residues. Trimming stripped 0 bases from V and 4 bases from J, with 7 bases between. Full variable domain (remainder filled in from reference TRBV5-1 and TRBJ1-1): KAGVTQTPRYLIKTRGQQVTLSCSPISGHRSVSWYQQTPGQGLQFLFEYFSETQRNKGNFPGRFSGRQFSNSRSEMNVSTLELGDSALYLCASSLGAATEAFFGQGTRLTVV.

This clonotype was picked up many times. V gene TRBV5-1 combines with J gene TRBJ1-6, with D tentatively TRBD1 (5 bases). The V gene's germline CDR1 is SGHRS and CDR2 YFSETQ. The V gene lost 0 bases and the J gene lost 10 bases, with 20 bases spanning the gap. This CDR3 has 17 amino acids. The CDR3 coding sequence is TGCGCCAGCAGCTTGGACATTAGTACAGGACACCCATCACCCCTCCACTTT. Translated: CASSLDISTGHPSPLHF.

In its sample, this clonotype was seen many times. This chain joins TRBV30 and TRBJ2-1; 11 bases match TRBD2. Per the germline V gene, CDR1 is GTSNPN and CDR2 is SVGIG (reference sequence). The V gene end was trimmed by 2 bases and the J gene end by 3 bases; junction bases not matched to a gene: 3. This CDR3 spans 15 amino acids. The CDR3 nucleotides read TGTGCCTGGAGTCAACTAGCGGGAGACTACAATGAGCAGTTCTTC. Protein: CAWSQLAGDYNEQFF.